The 6 T cell receptor beta chains listed next were all sequenced from one sample in a study of blood T cell repertoires in COVID-19. The protocol was immunoSEQ multiplex PCR, while the TCRdb copy is restricted to in-frame clones and leaves out a portion. The sample records 200,000 to 250,000 clones, 83% being singletons. Material for sequencing was peripheral blood. These receptors originate from a woman aged 25 to 39 with COVID-19, enrolled during active disease.

The rearrangement links TRBV12-3 or TRBV12-4 to TRBJ1-2; no definite D call. This CDR3 is 13 amino acids long. The V end lost 3 bases, the J end lost 7 bases, and 12 bases lay between the germline ends. The DNA of the CDR3 is TGTGCCAGCAGTTTCGAGGGTATGAGTGGCTACACCTTC. Translation gives CASSFEGMSGYTF.

J is TRBJ2-3 and V is TRBV9, with a weak D call TRBD1 (6 bases). Germline V gene data show CDR1 as SGDLS and CDR2 as YYNGEE. Trimming shortened V by 0 bases and J by 0 bases, and 8 bases separated the two germline ends. The CDR3 runs to 15 residues. The CDR3 reads CASSVEGDSTDTQYF. The CDR3 DNA is TGTGCCAGCAGCGTAGAGGGGGATAGCACAGATACGCAGTATTTT.

The chain combines TRBV7-2 with TRBJ1-2, with TRBD1 as a possible D gene (5 bases). The CDR3 covers 14 residues. V was cut by 4 bases and J by 8 bases, with 17 bases left in between. Germline lookup yields CDR1 SGHTA and CDR2 FQGNSA. CDR3 bases: TGTGCCAGCAGCTGGGGACTAACCGAGGGGGGCTACACCTTC. It is translated as CASSWGLTEGGYTF.

V usage is TRBV6-6 and J usage is TRBJ2-1, with 7 bases aligning to TRBD2. CDR3 length equals 15 residues. Germline lookup yields CDR1 MNHNY and CDR2 SVGAGI (reference sequence). V lost 4 bases and J lost 8; bases outside the gene matches: 11. The CDR3 sequence: CASSSQREVVYEQFF. The CDR3 DNA reads TGTGCCAGCAGTTCTCAGCGGGAAGTCGTATATGAGCAGTTCTTC.

V usage is TRBV3-1 (or the pseudogene TRBV3-2) and J usage is TRBJ2-1, with 10 bases identical to TRBD2. The CDR3 loop spans 19 amino acids. CDR1 and CDR2 from the germline V gene are LGHDT and YNNKEL (reference sequence). The V gene end was trimmed by 5 bases and the J gene end by 5 bases; junction bases not matched to a gene: 18. In DNA form, the CDR3 reads TGTGCCAGCAGCTCAGGCCTAGCGGGGGCCTACCGTAAACACAATGAGCAGTTCTTC. It translates to CASSSGLAGAYRKHNEQFF.

The chain uses TRBV5-3 and TRBJ2-7, with TRBD1 matching over 9 bases. TRBV5-3 is sorted into the ORF group, with uncertain function. CDR3 length: 16 residues. V lost 4 bases to trimming and J lost 2 bases; unmatched junction nucleotides: 10. The CDR3 reads CARSINLDRGTYEQYF. CDR3 sequence (DNA): TGTGCCAGAAGCATTAACTTGGACAGGGGAACCTACGAGCAGTACTTC.